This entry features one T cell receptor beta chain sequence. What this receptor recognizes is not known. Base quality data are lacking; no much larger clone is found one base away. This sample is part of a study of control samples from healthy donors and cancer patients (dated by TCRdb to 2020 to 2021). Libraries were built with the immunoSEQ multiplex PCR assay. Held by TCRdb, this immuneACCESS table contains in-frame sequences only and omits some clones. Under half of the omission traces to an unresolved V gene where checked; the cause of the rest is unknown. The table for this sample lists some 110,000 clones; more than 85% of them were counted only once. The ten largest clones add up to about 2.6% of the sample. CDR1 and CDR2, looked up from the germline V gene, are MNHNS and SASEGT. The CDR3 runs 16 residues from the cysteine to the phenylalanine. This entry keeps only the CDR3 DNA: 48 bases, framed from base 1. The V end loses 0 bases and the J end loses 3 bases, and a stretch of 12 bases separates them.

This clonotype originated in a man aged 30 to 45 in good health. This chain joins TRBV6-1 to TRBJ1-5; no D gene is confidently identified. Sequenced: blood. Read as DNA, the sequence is TGTGCCAGCAGTGAAGCGCTTGGAGTTAACAATCAGCCCCAGCATTTT. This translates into CASSEALGVNNQPQHF.